This T cell receptor beta chain was captured by sequencing in a study of CD8 T cells in Susac syndrome. V was pared by 5 bases and J by 5 bases, with 9 bases between. The CDR3 length is 11 residues. Germline-derived CDR1 and CDR2 are SQVTM and ANQGSEA. When the RNA was reverse transcribed, random hexamers were used with an input of about 0.5 to 1 ug. TCRdb recomputed calls from the immunoSEQ multiplex PCR reads with MiXCR, one row per CDR3 protein. The table records approximately 300,000 distinct CDR3 sequences, 89% of them present only once. The sequencing sample was made of CD8+ T cells from PBMCs. The rearrangement uses TRBV29-1 and TRBJ1-2; D gene uncertain. This sequence originates from a human donor with multiple sclerosis. As DNA, the CDR3 is TGCAGCGTTTGGTTCGGGTATGGCTACACCTTC. Protein product: CSVWFGYGYTF.